The rows below give T cell receptor beta chains drawn from one sample of a study of CD4 T cells in relation to SARS-CoV-2 and coronaviruses. Sequenced by immunoSEQ multiplex PCR; TCRdb stores in-frame clones only, minus some. The sample records some 30,000 clones, around 76% being singletons. These receptors have no identified antigens. Material: CD4+ T cells from PBMCs, cultured in vitro. These receptor sequences come from a human donor in good health. Both conserved end residues are part of each CDR3. A D gene is named only where the DNA matches it firmly. A row's size may be missing; if present it is once, few, many or a size class.

v_gene	d_gene	abundance	j_gene	CDR3nt	CDR3aa
TRBV27	-	-	TRBJ2-3	TGTGCCAGCAGAGTGGGGAGCACAGATACGCAGTATTTT	CASRVGSTDTQYF
TRBV12-3/TRBV12-4	-	-	TRBJ2-7	TGTGCCAGCAGTTCTGACCGATACGAGCAGTACTTC	CASSSDRYEQYF
TRBV2	TRBD2	-	TRBJ2-7	TGTGCCAGCAGGGGGACTAGCGGGAGAGGCGACGAGCAGTACTTC	CASRGTSGRGDEQYF
TRBV7-9	TRBD2	-	TRBJ2-3	TGTGCCAGCAGCTCCTTAGCGGGAGATACGCAGTATTTT	CASSSLAGDTQYF
TRBV6-6	-	-	TRBJ1-2	TGTGCCAGCAGTTACGGCACGGGGGCGGGCTATGGCTACACCTTC	CASSYGTGAGYGYTF
TRBV12-5	-	-	TRBJ2-2	TGTGCTAGTGGTTTAACCCGTGGTGGGACCTCACCGGGGACCGGGGAGCTGTTTTTT	CASGLTRGGTSPGTGELFF
TRBV6-2/TRBV6-3	TRBD1	-	TRBJ2-7	TGTGCCAGCAGTTACGGGGACAGGGTATCCTCCGAGCAGTACTTC	CASSYGDRVSSEQYF
TRBV18	-	-	TRBJ1-5	TGTGCCAGCTCACCGGGGGTCAATAGCAATCAGCCCCAGCATTTT	CASSPGVNSNQPQHF
TRBV11-2	-	-	TRBJ2-7	TGTGCCAGCAGCTTAGTGGGGAACGAGCAGTACTTC	CASSLVGNEQYF
TRBV7-3	-	-	TRBJ2-1	TGTGCCAGCAGCCTTACGGGTATTTACTCTGAGCAGTTCTTC	CASSLTGIYSEQFF
TRBV5-8	-	-	TRBJ2-3	TGTGCCAGCAGCTTTACGGCCCCCTGGACGCAGTATTTT	CASSFTAPWTQYF
TRBV3-1/TRBV3-2	TRBD2	-	TRBJ2-7	TGTGCCAGCAGCGCACAGCTAGCGGGGGCCTACGAGCAGTACTTC	CASSAQLAGAYEQYF
TRBV29-1	-	-	TRBJ2-2	TGCAGCGGTTACGGGGCGGCCGGGGAGCTGTTTTTT	CSGYGAAGELFF
TRBV2	-	-	TRBJ2-3	TGTGCCAGCAGTATGACCACAGATACGCAGTATTTT	CASSMTTDTQYF
TRBV5-4	TRBD2	-	TRBJ2-5	TGTGCCAGCCGTCTAGCGGGAGAGGCGGAGACCCAGTACTTC	CASRLAGEAETQYF
TRBV5-1	TRBD2	-	TRBJ2-3	TGCGCCAGCAGCTTCTCAGCGGGGGGATCCACAGATACGCAGTATTTT	CASSFSAGGSTDTQYF
TRBV9	-	-	TRBJ2-7	TGTGCCAGCAGCGTAGATAGCGAGGGGGTACGAGGCGAGCAGTACTTC	CASSVDSEGVRGEQYF
TRBV12-3/TRBV12-4	-	-	TRBJ1-2	TGTGCCAGCAGTTTTGTGGGGTTGGGGGGCTACACCTTC	CASSFVGLGGYTF
TRBV6-1	TRBD2	-	TRBJ2-1	TGTGCCAGCAGTGAACGGGAGGGGGGGTACAATGAGCAGTTCTTC	CASSEREGGYNEQFF
TRBV6-5	-	-	TRBJ1-5	TGTGCCAGCAGCCCCGGGTTGGGAGGGGATCAGCCCCAGCATTTT	CASSPGLGGDQPQHF
TRBV19	-	-	TRBJ1-3	TGTGCCACCTCTACTCAGGAGACTGGAAACACCATATATTTT	CATSTQETGNTIYF
TRBV9	TRBD2	-	TRBJ2-3	TGTGCCAGCAGCGTAGCGGGACTAGCTTGGGATACGCAGTATTTT	CASSVAGLAWDTQYF
TRBV10-2	-	-	TRBJ1-2	TGCGCCAGCAGTGAGGCGGGGTCGGCTGATGGCTACACCTTC	CASSEAGSADGYTF
TRBV11-2	-	-	TRBJ2-1	TGTGCCAGCAGCTTAGAGCCAGGCGACTACAATGAGCAGTTCTTC	CASSLEPGDYNEQFF
TRBV6-5	-	once	TRBJ2-1	TGTGCCAGCAGCAGGGGCGGGAGCTCCTACAATGAGCAGTTCTTC	CASSRGGSSYNEQFF
TRBV5-1	-	-	TRBJ1-6	TGCGCCAGCAGCTTGGGACAAGGAGCCCCCCTCCACTTT	CASSLGQGAPLHF
TRBV24-1	TRBD1	once	TRBJ1-2	TGTGCCACCCGGGGACAGGGTTCGGATGGCTACACCTTC	CATRGQGSDGYTF
TRBV4-1	-	-	TRBJ1-2	TGCGCCAGCAGCCAAGATCAAGGGCCCGGGGAGGGTAACTATGGCTACACCTTC	CASSQDQGPGEGNYGYTF
TRBV3-1/TRBV3-2	-	-	TRBJ1-4	TGTGCCAGCAGCCAAGCCGGGCTGCGCGAAAAACTGTTTTTT	CASSQAGLREKLFF
TRBV2	TRBD1	-	TRBJ1-5	TGTGCCAGCAGCCACGGACAGGGGGGTTATGGCAATCAGCCCCAGCATTTT	CASSHGQGGYGNQPQHF
TRBV6-6	TRBD2	-	TRBJ2-3	TGTGCCAGCAGCTCGCCTGGACTAGCGGGAGTAGATACGCAGTATTTT	CASSSPGLAGVDTQYF
TRBV7-2	-	-	TRBJ1-3	TGTGCCAGCAGCTTTCATAGAAACACCATATATTTT	CASSFHRNTIYF
TRBV2	-	-	TRBJ1-3	TGTGCCAGCCGAAGACAAACCTCTGGAAACACCATATATTTT	CASRRQTSGNTIYF
TRBV6-9	-	once	TRBJ1-6	TGTGCCAGCAGTCCCCCGGGACCGCAGAGCTCCTATAATTCACCCCTCCACTTT	CASSPPGPQSSYNSPLHF
TRBV2	-	few	TRBJ1-5	TGTGCCAGCAGGGCTACAGGGAGGGAGCAGCCCCAGCATTTT	CASRATGREQPQHF
TRBV27	-	-	TRBJ1-2	TGTGCCAGCCGCTCAACCCTAAAAGGAGCAGGGGATGGCTACACCTTC	CASRSTLKGAGDGYTF
TRBV19	TRBD2	-	TRBJ2-4	TGTGCCAGTAGTATTCGGGCGGGAGCTGACATTCAGTACTTC	CASSIRAGADIQYF
TRBV28	-	-	TRBJ2-7	TGTGCCAGCAGTGCAGGACCGCCAGGCCTATACGAGCAGTACTTC	CASSAGPPGLYEQYF
TRBV7-2	TRBD1	few	TRBJ1-5	TGTGCCAGCAGCTTAGCGTACGGGACAGAAAGCAATCAGCCCCAGCATTTT	CASSLAYGTESNQPQHF
TRBV4-3	-	-	TRBJ2-2	TGCGCCAGCAGCCAAGAGCTAACCGGGGAGCTGTTTTTT	CASSQELTGELFF
TRBV30	-	-	TRBJ1-5	TGTGCCTGGAGCCGACCGCCATACGTGGGGGATTATAGCAATCAGCCCCAGCATTTT	CAWSRPPYVGDYSNQPQHF
TRBV7-2	-	-	TRBJ2-7	TGTGCCAGCAGCTTAAACTCGGGGAGTGGAATAAGCGAGCAGTACTTC	CASSLNSGSGISEQYF
TRBV2	TRBD2	-	TRBJ2-7	TGTGCCAGCAGCCCCCTAGCGGGAGTAGGTGAGCAGTACTTC	CASSPLAGVGEQYF
TRBV30	-	-	TRBJ1-5	TGTGCCTGGAGTGGGGACATCGGGGCTCAGCCCCAGCATTTT	CAWSGDIGAQPQHF
TRBV18	-	-	TRBJ1-2	TGTGCCAGCTCACCTCAGGAGCTACAGGGTGGAGGCTACACCTTC	CASSPQELQGGGYTF
TRBV20-1	-	-	TRBJ2-7	TGCAGTGCTAGTGCGTCCGGGGCCTCCTACGAGCAGTACTTC	CSASASGASYEQYF
TRBV19	-	-	TRBJ2-1	TGTGCCAGCAGACGGAGGGCTAACAATGAGCAGTTCTTC	CASRRRANNEQFF
TRBV6-6	-	-	TRBJ1-2	TGTGCCAGCAGTTACTCTTCAGGTAACTATGGCTACACCTTC	CASSYSSGNYGYTF
TRBV2	TRBD1	-	TRBJ2-2	TGTGCCAGCTCCTTAGAATCACCGGGACAGCCAACCGGGGAGCTGTTTTTT	CASSLESPGQPTGELFF